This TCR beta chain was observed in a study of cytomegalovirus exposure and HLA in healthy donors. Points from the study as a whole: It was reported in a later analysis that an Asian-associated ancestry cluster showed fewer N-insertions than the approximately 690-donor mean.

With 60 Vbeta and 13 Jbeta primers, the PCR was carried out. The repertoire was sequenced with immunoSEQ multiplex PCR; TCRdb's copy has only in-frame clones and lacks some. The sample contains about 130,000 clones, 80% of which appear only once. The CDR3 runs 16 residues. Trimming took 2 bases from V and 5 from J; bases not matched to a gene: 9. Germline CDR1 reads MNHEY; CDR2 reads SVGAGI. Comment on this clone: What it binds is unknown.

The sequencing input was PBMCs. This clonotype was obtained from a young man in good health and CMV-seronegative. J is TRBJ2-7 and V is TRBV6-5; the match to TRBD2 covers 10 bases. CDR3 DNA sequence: TGTGCCAGCAGTTACGACGCAGCGGGAGGGCCGGACGAGCAGTACTTC. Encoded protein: CASSYDAAGGPDEQYF.